This T cell receptor beta chain was retrieved from a study of blood T cell repertoires in COVID-19. In the study overall: PBMCs, B-cell-depleted T cells, or T cells provided the cDNA or gDNA that made up the material.

Per the germline V gene, CDR1 is SGHTA and CDR2 is FQGNSA. Trimming cost V 1 base and J 1 base, with 13 bases left between them. The CDR3 sequence is 16 residues long. This table comes from immunoSEQ multiplex PCR, and its TCRdb copy is limited to in-frame clones, with some not included. The repertoire includes roughly 70,000 clones, about 80% of them detected once, and around 28% sits in the top ten. The chain links TRBV7-2 to TRBJ1-1, with D maybe TRBD1 (5 bases). Sequencing was done on a sample of peripheral blood. The clonotype originates from a human donor in a cohort sampled during active COVID-19. Here the CDR3 reads CASSLEAGVKNTEAFF. DNA for the CDR3: TGTGCCAGCAGCTTAGAGGCGGGGGTGAAGAACACTGAAGCTTTCTTT.